This T cell receptor (beta chain) was retrieved from a study of cytomegalovirus exposure and HLA in healthy donors. V dropped 3 bases and J dropped 1 base, with 16 bases sitting between them. The germline V gene encodes CDR1 KGHSH and CDR2 LQKENI. There are 17 residues in the CDR3. PCR involved 60 Vbeta and 13 Jbeta primers. Sequencing was performed with immunoSEQ multiplex PCR; in TCRdb, only in-frame clones are kept and a portion is missing. The data show about 140,000 clones, around three fifths seen once. V is TRBV18 and J is TRBJ1-5, with a tentative D call TRBD1 (5 bases). The sequence derives from a male donor in good health and CMV-seronegative. Sequenced: PBMCs. Written as DNA, the CDR3 is TGTGCCAGCTCACCTTCGGCCGGGGGAGTAAGCAATCAGCCCCAGCATTTT. As protein: CASSPSAGGVSNQPQHF.